The rows below give T cell receptor beta chains drawn from one sample of a study of identical twins. TCRdb reanalysed the 5' RACE reads using MiXCR and keeps one entry per CDR3 protein. The top ten clones hold 12% of a sample with 450,000 or so distinct CDR3 sequences, about a fifth of them seen once. Source material: naive T cells sorted from blood. The receptors originated from a man aged 50 to 59 in good health. Both conserved end residues are part of each CDR3. A D gene is named only where the DNA matches it firmly.

d_call v_call cdr3_aa
TRBD1 TRBV4-3 CASSPGQGAKTQYF
NA TRBV5-1 CASKRYQQETQYF
TRBD2 TRBV11-2 CASSYSPGLATVLAKNIQYF
TRBD2 TRBV6-2/TRBV6-3 CASSPGTREETQYF
NA TRBV4-1 CASSPRPSSGNTIYF
TRBD1 TRBV29-1 CSGIGGRYGYTF
NA TRBV5-6 CASSLTRSLEQFF
NA TRBV9 CASSVVSGSSYNEQFF
TRBD2 TRBV20-1 CSAGSGSSPDTQYF
TRBD1 TRBV5-1 CASSPAGGVVETQYF
NA TRBV5-1 CASSPQGLDTQYF
NA TRBV28 CASRGRSGDNYGYTF
TRBD1 TRBV27 CASSVGQGNIQPQHF
NA TRBV12-3/TRBV12-4 CASSLYRTDTQYF
TRBD1 TRBV12-3/TRBV12-4 CASSVRDRGLSGTGELFF
NA TRBV3-1 CASSQERSTGELFF
NA TRBV6-5 CASRYRRNTEAFF